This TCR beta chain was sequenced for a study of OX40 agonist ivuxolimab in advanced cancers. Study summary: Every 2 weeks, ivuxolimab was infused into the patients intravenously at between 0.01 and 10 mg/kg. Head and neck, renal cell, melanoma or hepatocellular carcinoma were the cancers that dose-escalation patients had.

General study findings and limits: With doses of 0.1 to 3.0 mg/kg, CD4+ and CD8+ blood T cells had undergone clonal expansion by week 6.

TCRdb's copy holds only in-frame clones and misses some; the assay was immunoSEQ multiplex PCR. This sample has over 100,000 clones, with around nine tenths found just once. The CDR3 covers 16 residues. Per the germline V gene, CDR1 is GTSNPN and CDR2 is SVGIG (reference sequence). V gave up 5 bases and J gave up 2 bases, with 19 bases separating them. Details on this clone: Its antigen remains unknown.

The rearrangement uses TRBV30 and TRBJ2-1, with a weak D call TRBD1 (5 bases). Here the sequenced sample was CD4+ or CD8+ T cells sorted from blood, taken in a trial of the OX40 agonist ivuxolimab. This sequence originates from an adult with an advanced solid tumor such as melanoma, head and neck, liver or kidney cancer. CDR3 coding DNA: TGTGCCTGGGCCGCTAGTTGGGGCCTTCCCTACAATGAGCAGTTCTTC. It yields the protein CAWAASWGLPYNEQFF.